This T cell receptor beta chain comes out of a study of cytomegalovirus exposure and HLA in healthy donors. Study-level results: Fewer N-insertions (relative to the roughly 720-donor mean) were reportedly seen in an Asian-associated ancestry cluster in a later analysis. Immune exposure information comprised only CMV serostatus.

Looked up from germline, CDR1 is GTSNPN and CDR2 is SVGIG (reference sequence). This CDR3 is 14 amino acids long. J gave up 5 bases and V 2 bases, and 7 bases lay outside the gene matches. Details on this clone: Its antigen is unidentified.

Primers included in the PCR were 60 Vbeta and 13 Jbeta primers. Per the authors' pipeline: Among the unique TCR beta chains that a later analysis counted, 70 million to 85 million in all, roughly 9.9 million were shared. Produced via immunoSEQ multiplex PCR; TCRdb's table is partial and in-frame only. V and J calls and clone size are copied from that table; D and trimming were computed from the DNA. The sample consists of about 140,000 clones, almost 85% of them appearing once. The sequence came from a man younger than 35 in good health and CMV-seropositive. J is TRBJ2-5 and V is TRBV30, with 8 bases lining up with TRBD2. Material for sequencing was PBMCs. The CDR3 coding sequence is TGTGCCTGGAGTAGAGCGGGAGTAGGTGAGACCCAGTACTTC. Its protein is CAWSRAGVGETQYF. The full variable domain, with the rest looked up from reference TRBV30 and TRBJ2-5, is SQTIHQWPATLVQPVGSPLSLECTVEGTSNPNLYWYRQAAGRGLQLLFYSVGIGQISSEVPQNLSASRPQDRQFILSSKKLLLSDSGFYLCAWSRAGVGETQYFGPGTRLLVL.